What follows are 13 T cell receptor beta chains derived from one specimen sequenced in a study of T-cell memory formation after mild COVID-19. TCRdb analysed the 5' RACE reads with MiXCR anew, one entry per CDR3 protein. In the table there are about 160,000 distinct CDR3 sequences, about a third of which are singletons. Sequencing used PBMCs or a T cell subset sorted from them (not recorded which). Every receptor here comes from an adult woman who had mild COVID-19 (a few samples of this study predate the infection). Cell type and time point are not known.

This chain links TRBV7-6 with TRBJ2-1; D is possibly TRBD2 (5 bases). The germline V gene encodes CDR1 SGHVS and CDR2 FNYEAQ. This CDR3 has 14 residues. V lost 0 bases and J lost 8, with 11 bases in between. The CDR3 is CASSLALEDYEQFF. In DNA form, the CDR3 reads TGTGCCAGCAGCTTAGCATTGGAGGACTATGAGCAGTTCTTC.

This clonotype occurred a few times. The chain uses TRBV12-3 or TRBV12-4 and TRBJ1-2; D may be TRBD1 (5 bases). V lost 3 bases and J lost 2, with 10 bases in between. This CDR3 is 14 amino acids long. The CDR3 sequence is CASSFRTLNYGYTF. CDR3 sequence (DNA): TGTGCCAGCAGTTTTAGGACATTGAACTATGGCTACACCTTC.

The CDR3 region has the DNA TGTGCCAGCAGCCCTACTAGCGGGGACCAAGAGACCCAGTACTTC. Its translation: CASSPTSGDQETQYF. The chain carries TRBV5-4 and TRBJ2-5; 10 bases fit TRBD2. The CDR3 totals 15 residues. Germline V lookup: CDR1 SGHNT, CDR2 YYREEE (reference sequence). V lost 4 bases and J lost 0; bases outside the gene matches: 3.

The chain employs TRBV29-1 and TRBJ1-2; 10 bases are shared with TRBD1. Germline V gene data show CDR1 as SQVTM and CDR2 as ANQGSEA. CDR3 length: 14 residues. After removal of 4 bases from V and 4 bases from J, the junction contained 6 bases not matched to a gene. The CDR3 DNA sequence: TGCAGCGTTGGGGTGACAGGGGGCGGCTATGGCTACACCTTC. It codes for CSVGVTGGGYGYTF.

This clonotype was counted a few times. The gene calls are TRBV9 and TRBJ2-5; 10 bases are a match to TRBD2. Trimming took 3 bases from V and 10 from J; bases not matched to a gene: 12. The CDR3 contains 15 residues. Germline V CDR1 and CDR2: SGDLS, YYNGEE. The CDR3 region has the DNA TGTGCCAGCAGCGCTAGCGGGAGCCAATTCGGGGTCCAGTACTTC. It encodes CASSASGSQFGVQYF.

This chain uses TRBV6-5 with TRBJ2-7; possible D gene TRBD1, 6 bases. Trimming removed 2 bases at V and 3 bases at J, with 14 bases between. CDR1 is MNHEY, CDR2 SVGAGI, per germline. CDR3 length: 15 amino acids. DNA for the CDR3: TGTGCCAGCAGTTACGACCGGGACAAGGACTACGAGCAGTACTTC. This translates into CASSYDRDKDYEQYF.

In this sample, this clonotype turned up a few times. CDR3 DNA: TGCAGCGTTGTCGGCGTGAACACTGAAGCTTTCTTT. Its translation is CSVVGVNTEAFF. V usage is TRBV29-1 and J usage is TRBJ1-1; no firm D call. The ends were cut back, 4 bases at V and 0 bases at J, with 6 bases in the middle. The CDR3 length is 12 residues. Germline V gene sequence: CDR1 SQVTM, CDR2 ANQGSEA.

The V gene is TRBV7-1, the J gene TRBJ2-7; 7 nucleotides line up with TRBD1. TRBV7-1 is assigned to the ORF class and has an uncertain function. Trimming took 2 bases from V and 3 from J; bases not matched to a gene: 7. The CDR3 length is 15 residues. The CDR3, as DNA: TGTGCCAGCAGCTCAATCCGGGACAGACTCTACGAGCAGTACTTC. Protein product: CASSSIRDRLYEQYF.

CDR3 sequence (DNA): TGTGCCAGCTCACCGGCCAGGGGAGTCGAGCAGTACTTC. Encoded protein: CASSPARGVEQYF. V usage is TRBV18 and J usage is TRBJ2-7; perhaps TRBD1 as D (6 bases). The germline gives CDR1 KGHSH, CDR2 LQKENI. This CDR3 has 13 amino acids. Trimming took 3 bases from V and 6 from J, leaving 12 bases between them.

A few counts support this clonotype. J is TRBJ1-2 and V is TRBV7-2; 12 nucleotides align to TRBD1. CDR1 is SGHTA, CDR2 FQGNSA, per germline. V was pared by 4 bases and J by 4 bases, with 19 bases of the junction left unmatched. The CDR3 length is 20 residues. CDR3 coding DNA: TGTGCCAGCAGCTACCTGTTGGGGCCGGGACAGGGGGCGTTGACCTATGGCTACACCTTC. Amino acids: CASSYLLGPGQGALTYGYTF.

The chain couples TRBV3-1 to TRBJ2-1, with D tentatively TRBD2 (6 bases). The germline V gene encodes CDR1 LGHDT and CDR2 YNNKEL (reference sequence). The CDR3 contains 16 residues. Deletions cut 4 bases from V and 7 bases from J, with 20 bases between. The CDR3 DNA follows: TGTGCCAGCAGCCCTAACGGTTGGGGCGCGGGGAATGAGCAGTTCTTC. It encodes CASSPNGWGAGNEQFF.

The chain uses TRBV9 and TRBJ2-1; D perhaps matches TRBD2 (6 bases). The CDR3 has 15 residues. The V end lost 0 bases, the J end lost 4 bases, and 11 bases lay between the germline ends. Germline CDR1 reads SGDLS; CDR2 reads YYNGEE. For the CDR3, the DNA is TGTGCCAGCAGCGTAGAAGGGGAGGCATACAATGAGCAGTTCTTC. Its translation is CASSVEGEAYNEQFF. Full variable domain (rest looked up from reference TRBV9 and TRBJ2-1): DSGVTQTPKHLITATGQRVTLRCSPRSGDLSVYWYQQSLDQGLQFLIQYYNGEERAKGNILERFSAQQFPDLHSELNLSSLELGDSALYFCASSVEGEAYNEQFFGPGTRLTVL.

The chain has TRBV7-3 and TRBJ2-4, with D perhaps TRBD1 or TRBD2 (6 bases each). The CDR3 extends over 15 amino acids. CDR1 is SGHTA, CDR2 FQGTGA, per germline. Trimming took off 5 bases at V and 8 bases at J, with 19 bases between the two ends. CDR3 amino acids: CASSPLGGPGDIQYF. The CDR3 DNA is TGTGCCAGCAGCCCCCTAGGGGGGCCTGGGGACATTCAGTACTTC. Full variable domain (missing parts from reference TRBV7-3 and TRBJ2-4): GAGVSQTPSNKVTEKGKYVELRCDPISGHTALYWYRQSLGQGPEFLIYFQGTGAADDSGLPNDRFFAVRPEGSVSTLKIQRTERGDSAVYLCASSPLGGPGDIQYFGAGTRLSVL.